The next 12 T cell receptor beta chains were all read from a single sample in a study of T cells after posttransplantation cyclophosphamide (dated by TCRdb to about 2016). Viable CD3+CD4+ or CD3+CD8+ cells that were CCR7+CD45RA+CD45RO-CD95-CD27+CD28+ were defined as naive T cells. Libraries were built with the immunoSEQ multiplex PCR assay. TCRdb carries this immuneACCESS record with in-frame sequences only. Its versions omit some clonotypes, under half of them owing to an unresolved V gene in the studies checked, with the rest unexplained. In all, the sample holds fewer than 40,000 clones, and approximately 90% of those were seen once. The ten largest clones add up to around 0.23% of the sample. The specimen sequenced was naive CD4+ T cells sorted from PBMCs. These receptors came from an older woman in good health, CMV-negative, and a related stem cell transplant donor.

V is TRBV9 and J is TRBJ1-4, with D hard to call. Germline-derived CDR1 and CDR2 are SGDLS and YYNGEE. V was cut by 0 bases and J by 3 bases, with 9 bases left in between. The CDR3 runs 15 residues. CDR3 sequence (DNA): TGTGCCAGCAGCGTAGCGCCCGGGGCTAATGAAAAACTGTTTTTT. Translation: CASSVAPGANEKLFF.

The chain couples TRBV19 to TRBJ2-3; possible D gene TRBD2, 5 bases. Trimming took 5 bases from V and 0 from J, leaving 21 bases between them. This CDR3 region has 18 residues. Germline CDR1 is LNHDA and CDR2 is SQIVND (reference sequence). CDR3 loop: CASSLKADQFYSTDTQYF. The CDR3 bases are TGTGCCAGTAGTCTAAAAGCGGACCAGTTTTATAGCACAGATACGCAGTATTTT.

The chain has TRBV6-5 and TRBJ2-7, with D possibly matching TRBD1 (6 bases). The CDR3 runs 13 residues. Looked up from germline, CDR1 is MNHEY and CDR2 is SVGAGI. Trimming shortened V by 4 bases and J by 2 bases, and 9 bases separated the two germline ends. The CDR3 loop reads CASSSRDTYEQYF. CDR3 in DNA: TGTGCCAGCAGTTCACGGGACACCTACGAGCAGTACTTC.

This clone is a singleton in its sample. The V gene is TRBV30, the J gene TRBJ2-6, with D perhaps matching TRBD1 (7 bases). The germline V gene encodes CDR1 GTSNPN and CDR2 SVGIG (reference sequence). V shed 2 bases and J shed 4 bases, with 12 bases lying between them. This CDR3 is built from 15 residues. Here the CDR3 reads CAWSIRGAGANVLTF. The DNA of the CDR3 is TGTGCCTGGAGTATCAGGGGGGCCGGGGCCAACGTCCTGACTTTC.

The rearrangement joins TRBV28 to TRBJ2-7; 7 bases agree with TRBD1. Trimming cost V 5 bases and J 3 bases; bases outside gene matches: 4. The CDR3 loop spans 13 amino acids. CDR1 is MDHEN, CDR2 SYDVKM, per germline. The CDR3: CASSTGVGYEQYF. The CDR3 region has the DNA TGTGCCAGCAGTACAGGGGTAGGCTACGAGCAGTACTTC. Full variable domain (missing parts from reference TRBV28 and TRBJ2-7): DVKVTQSSRYLVKRTGEKVFLECVQDMDHENMFWYRQDPGLGLRLIYFSYDVKMKEKGDIPEGYSVSREKKERFSLILESASTNQTSMYLCASSTGVGYEQYFGPGTRLTVT.

This clone has just a few counts. This chain links TRBV10-3 with TRBJ1-1; 7 nucleotides line up with TRBD1. After removal of 7 bases from V and 4 bases from J, the junction contained 3 bases not matched to a gene. Germline V lookup: CDR1 ENHRY, CDR2 SYGVKD. The CDR3 length is 12 residues. DNA for the CDR3: TGTGCCATCAAGGGGACAGCCACTGAAGCTTTCTTT. This gives the protein CAIKGTATEAFF.

V and J are TRBV7-2 and TRBJ2-7, with TRBD2 matching 7 bases. V lost 5 bases and J lost 0; bases outside the gene matches: 4. This CDR3 has 14 residues. Germline loops: CDR1 SGHTA, CDR2 FQGNSA. The CDR3 DNA sequence: TGTGCCAGCAGCCCAAGGACTAGCTCCTACGAGCAGTACTTC. It yields the protein CASSPRTSSYEQYF.

The V and J genes are TRBV7-9 and TRBJ1-5, with D perhaps matching TRBD1 (5 bases). This CDR3 comprises 13 residues. V was shortened by 4 bases and J by 11 bases, with 15 bases between the two germline ends. CDR1 and CDR2 (germline): SEHNR, FQNEAQ (reference sequence). The DNA of the CDR3 is TGTGCCAGCAGCTCCGCGGGGCCAGCGGCCCAGCATTTT. It codes for CASSSAGPAAQHF.

V usage is TRBV28 and J usage is TRBJ1-6; weak D call: TRBD1 (6 bases). V dropped 8 bases and J dropped 2 bases, with 7 bases sitting between them. Germline assignment: CDR1 MDHEN and CDR2 SYDVKM. The CDR3 sequence is 13 residues long. The CDR3 nucleotides read TGTGCCAGCGCAGGGGCCTATAATTCACCCCTCCACTTT. It is translated as CASAGAYNSPLHF.

The chain couples TRBV2 to TRBJ2-1; 9 bases agree with TRBD2. The trim removed 0 bases at V and 10 bases at J, leaving 10 bases unmatched. Per the germline V gene, CDR1 is SNHLY and CDR2 is FYNNEI. This CDR3 contains 16 residues. In nucleotides, the CDR3 is TGTGCCAGCAGTGAAGCGCGGGTAGCGGGAGCGGGGGAGCAGTTCTTC. Its translation: CASSEARVAGAGEQFF.

There are a few counts of this clone. The chain employs TRBV5-4 and TRBJ2-2, with D possibly being TRBD1 (5 bases). CDR1 is SGHNT and CDR2 is YYREEE in the germline V gene (reference sequence). The germline V and J ends were trimmed by 2 bases and 1 base, with 9 bases remaining between them. This CDR3 is 15 amino acids long. CDR3 bases: TGTGCCAGCAGCTTAGGGGCGGAGAACACCGGGGAGCTGTTTTTT. Its translation: CASSLGAENTGELFF.

This sequence joins TRBV30 and TRBJ2-1; 10 bases agree with TRBD2. Germline V gives CDR1 GTSNPN, CDR2 SVGIG (reference sequence). CDR3 length: 17 amino acids. The trim removed 3 bases at V and 1 base at J, leaving 9 bases unmatched. CDR3 DNA sequence: TGTGCCTGGAGGGCCCCTAGCGGGGGATCTTCCTACAATGAGCAGTTCTTC. It yields the protein CAWRAPSGGSSYNEQFF.